The present TCR beta chain was sequenced within a study of radiotherapy plus CTLA-4 blockade in lung cancer. Study-wide results and limits: Early blood T cell clone dynamics reportedly forecast response best, with interferon-beta. Expansion of tumor-derived TCR clones was observed in blood after radiotherapy plus ipilimumab.

It was focal radiation plus CTLA-4 blockade with ipilimumab that patients with chemo-refractory metastatic non-small-cell lung cancer received. The CDR3 is made up of 12 amino acids. Trimming took off 11 bases at V and 4 bases at J, with 15 bases between the two ends. Germline lookup yields CDR1 MNHNS and CDR2 SASEGT. With respect to this clone: Its antigen remains unidentified.

TCRdb's table, derived via immunoSEQ multiplex PCR, lists solely in-frame clones and lacks some. Of more than 100,000 clones listed, 75% to 90% are singletons. The sequenced sample was peripheral blood, obtained from a patient treated with radiotherapy plus ipilimumab. The chain is built from TRBV6-1 and TRBJ2-7; no reliable D call. This receptor was identified in a human donor with non-small cell lung cancer that progressed on radiotherapy plus ipilimumab. For the CDR3, the DNA is TGTGCCGGACCGGTACAGAAATACGAGCAGTACTTC. This encodes CAGPVQKYEQYF.